The 14 T cell receptor beta chains below come from one sample, sequenced in a study of early T cells in non-severe SARS-CoV-2 infection. In TCRdb, the 5' RACE reads were re-called with MiXCR into one record per CDR3 protein. The sample shows 64,000 or so distinct CDR3 sequences, 10% to 15% of them seen only once. Sequencing was carried out using whole blood. These receptor sequences come from an adult who was a healthcare worker with PCR-confirmed SARS-CoV-2 infection or an uninfected control (not recorded which).

The chain uses TRBV27 and TRBJ2-3; 12 bases agree with TRBD2. V shed 0 bases, J shed 2 bases, and the junction held 9 bases outside the gene matches. CDR1 and CDR2 (germline): MNHEY, SMNVEV (reference sequence). CDR3 length: 19 amino acids. DNA of the CDR3: TGTGCCAGCAGTTTATCCCCGCTAGCGGGGGGGCTTCTCACAGATACGCAGTATTTT. Translated, it gives CASSLSPLAGGLLTDTQYF.

There are many counts of this clonotype. The rearrangement uses TRBV7-2 and TRBJ1-3; 9 bases are a match to TRBD1. The CDR3 is made up of 18 amino acids. Germline CDR1 is SGHTA and CDR2 is FQGNSA. V was clipped by 4 bases and J by 0 bases; unmatched bases: 10. The CDR3, as DNA: TGTGCCAGCAGCTCAACAGGGGGCATTCAAGGCTCTGGAAACACCATATATTTT. This codes for CASSSTGGIQGSGNTIYF. The variable domain in full, with the rest retrieved from reference TRBV7-2 and TRBJ1-3, is GAGVSQSPSNKVTEKGKDVELRCDPISGHTALYWYRQSLGQGLEFLIYFQGNSAPDKSGLPSDRFSAERTGGSVSTLTIQRTQQEDSAVYLCASSSTGGIQGSGNTIYFGEGSWLTVV.

This clonotype was seen a few times. The V gene is TRBV12-3 or TRBV12-4, the J gene TRBJ1-5; D is unresolved. The V and J ends lost 1 base and 5 bases respectively, with 3 bases between them. CDR3 length: 12 residues. As DNA, the CDR3 is TGTGCCAGCAGTTTAGACTATCAGCCCCAGCATTTT. Translation: CASSLDYQPQHF.

This clonotype was found a few times. V usage is TRBV11-3 and J usage is TRBJ1-1; D gene uncertain. V shed 4 bases and J shed 0 bases, with 9 bases lying between them. The CDR3 loop spans 14 amino acids. The V gene's germline CDR1 is SGHNT and CDR2 YENEEA. CDR3 residues: CASSSQTMNTEAFF. DNA of the CDR3: TGTGCCAGCAGCTCGCAGACCATGAACACTGAAGCTTTCTTT.

The rearrangement links TRBV11-2 to TRBJ2-1, with D possibly being TRBD2 (5 bases). Germline V CDR1 and CDR2: SGHAT, FQNNGV. This CDR3 is 16 amino acids long. The V gene lost 5 bases and the J gene lost 2 bases, with 16 bases spanning the gap. This CDR3 is CASSLTLDGAYNEQFF. The CDR3 coding sequence is TGTGCCAGCAGCCTAACCTTAGACGGGGCCTACAATGAGCAGTTCTTC. Complete variable domain (other parts from reference TRBV11-2 and TRBJ2-1): EAGVAQSPRYKIIEKRQSVAFWCNPISGHATLYWYQQILGQGPKLLIQFQNNGVVDDSQLPKDRFSAERLKGVDSTLKIQPAKLEDSAVYLCASSLTLDGAYNEQFFGPGTRLTVL.

The J gene is TRBJ2-3, the V gene TRBV2; 8 bases map to TRBD1. This CDR3 comprises 14 residues. Germline V lookup: CDR1 SNHLY, CDR2 FYNNEI. V trimming: 6 bases; J trimming: 2 bases; junction bases outside the gene matches: 4. Here the CDR3 reads CASRAGQVTDTQYF. In DNA form, the CDR3 reads TGTGCCAGCAGGGCGGGACAGGTCACAGATACGCAGTATTTT.

This clonotype occurred a few times. V is TRBV7-6 and J is TRBJ1-1; D is possibly TRBD1 (6 bases). CDR1 SGHVS and CDR2 FNYEAQ come from the germline V gene. This CDR3 is built from 17 residues. V was clipped by 5 bases and J by 1 base, with 20 bases between them. The CDR3 reads CASSTYRAMVANTEAFF. The DNA of the CDR3 is TGTGCCAGCAGCACCTACAGGGCAATGGTTGCGAACACTGAAGCTTTCTTT.

This clonotype was recorded many times. The chain employs TRBV7-3 and TRBJ1-1; D unresolved. The V end was cut by 2 bases, the J end by 1 base, with 11 bases between. This CDR3 has 15 residues. Germline V gene lookup returns CDR1 SGHTA and CDR2 FQGTGA. CDR3 protein: CASSLSSDRNTEAFF. CDR3 nucleotides: TGTGCCAGCAGCTTATCGTCAGATCGGAACACTGAAGCTTTCTTT.

The V gene is TRBV5-3, the J gene TRBJ2-3; tentatively, D is TRBD2 (6 bases). TRBV5-3 is an open reading frame whose function is uncertain. The V end was cut by 6 bases, the J end by 8 bases, with 19 bases between. CDR3 length: 14 residues. CDR3 sequence reads: CARTLGDFWGTQYF. Here the CDR3 DNA reads TGTGCCAGAACCCTGGGGGACTTCTGGGGTACGCAGTATTTT.

This clonotype was found a few times. The rearrangement joins TRBV6-2 or TRBV6-3 to TRBJ1-5, with a possible D match to TRBD1 (5 bases). Germline V gives CDR1 MNHEY, CDR2 SVGEGT. V was shortened by 3 bases and J by 5 bases, with 17 bases between the two germline ends. The CDR3 is made up of 16 amino acids. In DNA form, the CDR3 reads TGTGCCAGCAGTTATGTCTTAGGGGACCCCCATCAGCCCCAGCATTTT. Amino acid sequence: CASSYVLGDPHQPQHF.

There are a few counts of this clonotype. V gene TRBV29-1 combines with J gene TRBJ2-7, with 11 bases matching TRBD1. Germline loops: CDR1 SQVTM, CDR2 ANQGSEA. J gave up 2 bases and V 7 bases, and 7 bases lay outside the gene matches. This CDR3 is 14 amino acids long. For the CDR3, the DNA is TGCAGCGCAGCCCCGGGACAGGGGGCCTACGAGCAGTACTTC. Translation gives CSAAPGQGAYEQYF.

In this sample, this clonotype turned up a few times. The genes are TRBV7-6 and TRBJ2-5; D is undetermined. Trimming cost V 2 bases and J 1 base, with 8 bases left between them. The CDR3 runs 14 residues. Germline lookup yields CDR1 SGHVS and CDR2 FNYEAQ. The CDR3 DNA sequence: TGTGCCAGCAGCTTAAATACCGCCCAAGAGACCCAGTACTTC. Translated, it gives CASSLNTAQETQYF.

Concerning this clonotype itself: Given a much more abundant clone one base away, this may be a read error. The DNA for the CDR3 is TGTGCCAGCAGAAAAGAGGCCGCTAACTATGGCTACACCTTC. Amino acid sequence: CASRKEAANYGYTF. The chain recombines TRBV11-2 with TRBJ1-2; D is uncertain. V lost 6 bases and J 0 bases, leaving 11 bases between the germline ends. Germline CDR1 is SGHAT and CDR2 is FQNNGV. The CDR3 runs to 14 residues.

In this sample, this clonotype turned up many times. J is TRBJ2-3 and V is TRBV7-8; 10 bases are a match to TRBD1. J was trimmed by 8 bases and V by 4 bases; bases with no gene match: 9. The CDR3 is made up of 15 amino acids. CDR1 is SGHVS and CDR2 is FQNEAQ in the germline V gene. CDR3 sequence (DNA): TGTGCCAGCAGCTCCGGGACAGGGGACGTGGGTACGCAGTATTTT. As protein: CASSSGTGDVGTQYF. The full variable domain, its missing parts supplied by reference TRBV7-8 and TRBJ2-3, is GAGVSQSPRYKVAKRGQDVALRCDPISGHVSLFWYQQALGQGPEFLTYFQNEAQLDKSGLPSDRFFAERPEGSVSTLKIQRTQQEDSAVYLCASSSGTGDVGTQYFGPGTRLTVL.